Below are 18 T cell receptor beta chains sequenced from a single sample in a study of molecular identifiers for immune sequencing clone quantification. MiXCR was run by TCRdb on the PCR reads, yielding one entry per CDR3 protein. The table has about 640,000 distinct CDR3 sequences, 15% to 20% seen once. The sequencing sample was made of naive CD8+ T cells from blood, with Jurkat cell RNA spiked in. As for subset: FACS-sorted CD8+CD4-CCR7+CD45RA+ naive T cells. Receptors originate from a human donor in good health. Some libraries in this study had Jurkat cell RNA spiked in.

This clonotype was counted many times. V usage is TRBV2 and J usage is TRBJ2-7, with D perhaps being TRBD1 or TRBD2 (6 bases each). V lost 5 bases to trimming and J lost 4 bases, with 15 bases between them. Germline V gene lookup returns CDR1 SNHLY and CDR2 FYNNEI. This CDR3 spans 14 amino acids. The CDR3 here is CASSTDGGGYEQYF. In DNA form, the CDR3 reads TGTGCCAGCAGTACCGACGGGGGCGGTTACGAGCAGTACTTC.

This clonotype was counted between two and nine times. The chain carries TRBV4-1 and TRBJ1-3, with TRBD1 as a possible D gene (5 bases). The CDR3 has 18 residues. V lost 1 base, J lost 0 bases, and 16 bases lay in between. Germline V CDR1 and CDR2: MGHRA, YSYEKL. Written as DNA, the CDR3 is TGCGCCAGCAGCCAAGTCACCCTCGGGACTTACTCTGGAAACACCATATATTTT. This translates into CASSQVTLGTYSGNTIYF.

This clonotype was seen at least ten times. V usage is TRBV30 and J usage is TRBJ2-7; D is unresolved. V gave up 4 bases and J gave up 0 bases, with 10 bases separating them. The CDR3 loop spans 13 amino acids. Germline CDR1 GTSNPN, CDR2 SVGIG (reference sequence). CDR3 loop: CAWNLGASYEQYF. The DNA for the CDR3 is TGTGCCTGGAATCTGGGTGCCTCCTACGAGCAGTACTTC.

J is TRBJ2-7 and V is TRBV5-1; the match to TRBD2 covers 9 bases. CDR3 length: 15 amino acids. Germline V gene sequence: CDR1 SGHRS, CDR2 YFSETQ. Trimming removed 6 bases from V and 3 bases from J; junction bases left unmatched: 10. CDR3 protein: CASTPGLAGNYEQYF. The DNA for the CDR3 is TGCGCCAGCACTCCTGGGCTAGCGGGAAACTACGAGCAGTACTTC.

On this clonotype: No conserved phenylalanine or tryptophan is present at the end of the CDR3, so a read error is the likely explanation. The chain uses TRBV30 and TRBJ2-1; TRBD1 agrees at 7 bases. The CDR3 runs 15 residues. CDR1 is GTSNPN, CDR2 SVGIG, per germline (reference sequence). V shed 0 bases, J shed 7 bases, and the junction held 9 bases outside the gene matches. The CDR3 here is CAWSVHPGQLNEQFL. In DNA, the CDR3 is TGTGCCTGGAGTGTACACCCGGGACAGCTAAATGAGCAGTTCCTC.

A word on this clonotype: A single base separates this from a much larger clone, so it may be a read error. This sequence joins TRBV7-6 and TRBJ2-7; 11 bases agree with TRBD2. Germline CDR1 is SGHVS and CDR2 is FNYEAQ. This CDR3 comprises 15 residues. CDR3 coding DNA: TGTGCCAGCAGCGGGGGACTAGCGGACTCCTACGAGCAGTGCTTC. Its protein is CASSGGLADSYEQCF.

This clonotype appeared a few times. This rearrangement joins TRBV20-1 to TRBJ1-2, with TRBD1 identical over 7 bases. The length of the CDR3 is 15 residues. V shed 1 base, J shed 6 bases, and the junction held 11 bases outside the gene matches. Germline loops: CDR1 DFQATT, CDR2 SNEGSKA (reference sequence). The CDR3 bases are TGCAGTGCTAGAGGCCTCCGGGACAGAGACCATGGCTACACCTTC. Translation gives CSARGLRDRDHGYTF.

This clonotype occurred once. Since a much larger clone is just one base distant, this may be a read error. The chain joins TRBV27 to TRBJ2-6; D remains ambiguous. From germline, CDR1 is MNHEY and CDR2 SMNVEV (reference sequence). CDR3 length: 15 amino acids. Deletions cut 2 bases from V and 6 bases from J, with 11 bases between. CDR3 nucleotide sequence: TGTGCCAGCAGTTTAGACACGCTGAAGGCCAACGTCCTGACTTTC. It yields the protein CASSLDTLKANVLTF.

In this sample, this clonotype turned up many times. CDR3 in DNA: TGCGCCAGCAGCCAAGTTACGGGTAGGCACGAGCAGTACTTC. This translates into CASSQVTGRHEQYF. V usage is TRBV4-1 and J usage is TRBJ2-7, with D uncertain. The ends were cut back, 1 base at V and 5 bases at J, with 12 bases in the middle. The germline V gene encodes CDR1 MGHRA and CDR2 YSYEKL. This CDR3 contains 14 residues.

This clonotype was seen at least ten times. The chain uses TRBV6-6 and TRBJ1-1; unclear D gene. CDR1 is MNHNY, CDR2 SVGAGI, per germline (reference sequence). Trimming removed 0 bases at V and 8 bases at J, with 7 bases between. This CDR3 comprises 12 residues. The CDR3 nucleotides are TGTGCCAGCAGTTACTCTTGGGGAGAAGCTTTCTTT. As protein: CASSYSWGEAFF.

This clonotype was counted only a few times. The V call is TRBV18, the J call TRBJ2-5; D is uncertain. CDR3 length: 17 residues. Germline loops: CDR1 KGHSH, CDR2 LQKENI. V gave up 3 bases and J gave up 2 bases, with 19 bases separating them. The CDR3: CASSPPPITRRQETQYF. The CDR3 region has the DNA TGTGCCAGCTCACCTCCCCCAATCACGCGGAGACAAGAGACCCAGTACTTC.

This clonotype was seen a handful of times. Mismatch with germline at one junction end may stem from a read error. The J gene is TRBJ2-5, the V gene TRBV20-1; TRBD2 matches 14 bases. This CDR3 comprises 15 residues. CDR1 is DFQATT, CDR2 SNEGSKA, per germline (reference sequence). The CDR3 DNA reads TGCAGTGCTAGGCCGGGACTAGCGGGAGAAGAGACCCAGTACTTT. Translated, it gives CSARPGLAGEETQYF.

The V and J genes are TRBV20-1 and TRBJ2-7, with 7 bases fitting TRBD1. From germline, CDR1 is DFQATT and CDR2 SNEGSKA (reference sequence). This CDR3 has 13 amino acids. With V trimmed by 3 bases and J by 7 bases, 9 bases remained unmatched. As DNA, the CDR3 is TGCAGTGCTAGTCGGACAGGTAACGGGGAGCAGTACTTC. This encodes CSASRTGNGEQYF.

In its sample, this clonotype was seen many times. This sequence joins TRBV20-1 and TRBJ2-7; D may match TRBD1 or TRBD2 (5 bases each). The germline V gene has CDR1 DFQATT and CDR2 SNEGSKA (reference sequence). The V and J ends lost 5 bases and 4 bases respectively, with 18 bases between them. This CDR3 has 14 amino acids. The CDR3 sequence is CSAPDGTDVYEQYF. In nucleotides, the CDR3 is TGCAGTGCTCCCGACGGGACCGATGTATACGAGCAGTACTTC.

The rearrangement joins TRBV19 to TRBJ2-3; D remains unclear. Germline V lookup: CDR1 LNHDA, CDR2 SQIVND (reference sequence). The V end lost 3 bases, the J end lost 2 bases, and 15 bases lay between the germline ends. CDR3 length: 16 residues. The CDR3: CASSISRALFTDTQYF. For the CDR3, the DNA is TGTGCCAGTAGTATTTCTAGGGCCCTTTTCACAGATACGCAGTATTTT.

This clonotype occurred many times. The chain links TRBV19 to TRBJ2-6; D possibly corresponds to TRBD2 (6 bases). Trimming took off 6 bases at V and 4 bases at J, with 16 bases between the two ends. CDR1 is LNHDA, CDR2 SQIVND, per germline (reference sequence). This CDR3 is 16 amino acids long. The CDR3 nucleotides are TGTGCCAGTAGCCCCCGGGACTCCTGGGGGGCCAACGTCCTGACTTTC. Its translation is CASSPRDSWGANVLTF.

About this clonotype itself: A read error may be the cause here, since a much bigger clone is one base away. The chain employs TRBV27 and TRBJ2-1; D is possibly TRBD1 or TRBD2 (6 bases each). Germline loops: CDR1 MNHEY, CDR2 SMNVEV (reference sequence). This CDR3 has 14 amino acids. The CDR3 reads CAGSYYRDSGEQFF. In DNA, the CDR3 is TGTGCCGGCAGTTATTACAGGGATAGCGGTGAGCAGTTCTTC.

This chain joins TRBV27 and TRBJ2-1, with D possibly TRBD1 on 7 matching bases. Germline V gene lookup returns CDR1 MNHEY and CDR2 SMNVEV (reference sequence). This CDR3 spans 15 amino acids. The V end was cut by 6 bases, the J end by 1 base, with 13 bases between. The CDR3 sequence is CASRQTGRSYNEQFF. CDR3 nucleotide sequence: TGTGCCAGCAGGCAGACAGGGAGGTCCTACAATGAGCAGTTCTTC.